This T cell receptor (beta chain) is from a study of blood T cells in healthy people across ages. Study overall: When template switching was applied, about one barcoded beta molecule was captured per two T cells. Study-wide results and caveats: Donor CMV status, an unknown factor, possibly confounded changes in expanded clonotypes. Among long-lived donors, naive CD4+ cells were more numerous and diversity higher than in aged donors. Older age coincided with a roughly linear decline in TCR beta diversity per million T cells.

V dropped 4 bases and J dropped 3 bases, with 13 bases sitting between them. Germline CDR1 and CDR2: DFQATT and SNEGSKA (reference sequence). This CDR3 is built from 15 residues. Using a J-beta primer mix together with a sample-barcoded 5' primer, a second PCR was run for roughly 7 to 11 cycles. Using its own MiXCR run on the 5' RACE reads, TCRdb lists one record per CDR3 protein. The sample holds about 810,000 distinct CDR3 sequences, 35% to 40% seen once. This clonotype was observed a handful of times. What it binds is not known. The J gene is TRBJ1-6, the V gene TRBV20-1; weak D call: TRBD1 (6 bases). Sequencing used blood. The TCR sequence derives from a young man in good health. Here the CDR3 reads CSAKSSGVYNSPLHF. CDR3 DNA: TGCAGTGCTAAATCGTCAGGGGTCTATAATTCACCCCTCCACTTT.